This entry concerns a single T cell receptor beta chain. Its specificity is unknown. This sample was included in a study of cytomegalovirus exposure and HLA in healthy donors. Across the whole study: Of some 400 genotyped donors, 81% grouped in the Caucasian-associated ancestry cluster. Broader study findings: In most subjects, TCR beta sequences reportedly gave accurate predictions of HLA-A and HLA-B alleles. Earlier results showed most TCR beta V segments being productive about 90% or about 30% of the time. TCR beta V- and J-gene trimming was later associated with a missense DCLRE1C variant.

The PCR ran on 60 Vbeta and 13 Jbeta primers. Generated by immunoSEQ multiplex PCR, the TCRdb table keeps only in-frame clones and is missing some. The sample has 120,000 to 150,000 clones; 80% to 85% are singletons. V lost 6 bases, J lost 3 bases, and 14 bases lay in between. Germline values: CDR1 MNHEY, CDR2 SVGAGI. The CDR3 loop spans 14 amino acids. Sequencing was carried out using PBMCs. The genes are TRBV6-5 and TRBJ1-1; D is unclear. The receptor comes from a male donor in good health and CMV-seropositive. For the CDR3, the DNA is TGTGCCAGCAGCCCGCGGTGGCGCGACACTGAAGCTTTCTTT. It codes for CASSPRWRDTEAFF.